A single sample is the source of the 17 T cell receptor beta chains below, sequenced in a study of blood T cell repertoires in COVID-19. Sequencing was performed with immunoSEQ multiplex PCR; in TCRdb, only in-frame clones are kept and a portion is missing. The table records 100,000 to 150,000 clones, 80% to 90% of them present only once. Sequencing was carried out using peripheral blood. The source is an older woman with acute or convalescent COVID-19.

The sample holds a few counts of this clone. The chain recombines TRBV20-1 with TRBJ2-1, with TRBD2 matching over 11 bases. Germline V gives CDR1 DFQATT, CDR2 SNEGSKA (reference sequence). CDR3 length equals 16 residues. V lost 3 bases and J lost 5; bases outside the gene matches: 9. The CDR3 region is CSASPPRLAGNNEQFF. The CDR3, as DNA: TGCAGTGCTAGTCCGCCTAGACTAGCGGGGAACAATGAGCAGTTCTTC.

The V call is TRBV3-1 (or the pseudogene TRBV3-2), the J call TRBJ2-1; 16 nucleotides align to TRBD2. The length of the CDR3 is 18 residues. V lost 1 base, J lost 9 bases, and 9 bases stayed unmatched. CDR1 and CDR2 from the germline V gene are LGHDT and YNNKEL (reference sequence). The CDR3 region is CASSQALFGTSGRVEQFF. Written as DNA, the CDR3 is TGTGCCAGCAGCCAAGCCCTTTTTGGGACTAGCGGGAGGGTTGAGCAGTTCTTC.

The J gene is TRBJ2-7, the V gene TRBV4-2; D might be TRBD2 (6 bases). V was pared by 0 bases and J by 3 bases, with 18 bases between. CDR1 and CDR2 from the germline V gene are LGHNA and YNFKEQ. The CDR3 is 17 amino acids. DNA of the CDR3: TGTGCCAGCAGCCAAGAAGGCGCTAGCGCGGCCGTCTACGAGCAGTACTTC. Protein product: CASSQEGASAAVYEQYF.

The rearrangement links TRBV7-2 to TRBJ1-2, with 7 bases that match TRBD1. The junction had 9 bases not matched to a gene; V was cut back by 4 bases and J by 4 bases. This CDR3 spans 15 amino acids. CDR1 and CDR2 (germline): SGHTA, FQGNSA. CDR3 bases: TGTGCCAGCAGCTCACAGGGACAGAACGTCTATGGCTACACCTTC. Amino acid sequence: CASSSQGQNVYGYTF.

The genes are TRBV9 and TRBJ2-1, with 12 bases fitting TRBD2. Germline loops: CDR1 SGDLS, CDR2 YYNGEE. V was clipped by 1 base and J by 7 bases; unmatched bases: 3. The CDR3 has 15 amino acids. CDR3 protein: CASSVLTSGSNEQFF. The CDR3 DNA sequence: TGTGCCAGCAGCGTATTGACTAGCGGGAGTAATGAGCAGTTCTTC.

This rearrangement joins TRBV5-4 to TRBJ1-3; 7 bases are a match to TRBD1. CDR3 length: 15 residues. Looked up from germline, CDR1 is SGHNT and CDR2 is YYREEE (reference sequence). The V gene end was trimmed by 0 bases and the J gene end by 2 bases; junction bases not matched to a gene: 2. The CDR3, as DNA: TGTGCCAGCAGCTTGGTAGGGGGCGCTGGAAACACCATATATTTT. Its translation is CASSLVGGAGNTIYF.

CDR3 in DNA: TGTGCCAGCAGTGGCAGGGGGCAAGGGGAGACCCAGTACTTC. Encoded protein: CASSGRGQGETQYF. The chain carries TRBV25-1 and TRBJ2-5, with 8 bases identical to TRBD1. This CDR3 comprises 14 residues. Germline loops: CDR1 MGHDK, CDR2 SYGVNS. The V gene end was trimmed by 4 bases and the J gene end by 5 bases; junction bases not matched to a gene: 6.

J is TRBJ1-1 and V is TRBV29-1, with D perhaps matching TRBD1 (5 bases). V was cut by 4 bases and J by 6 bases, with 15 bases left in between. The V gene's germline CDR1 is SQVTM and CDR2 ANQGSEA. This CDR3 is built from 13 residues. The CDR3 sequence is CSVANGGMAEAFF. CDR3 bases: TGCAGCGTTGCAAACGGGGGTATGGCTGAAGCTTTCTTT.

V gene TRBV3-1 (or the pseudogene TRBV3-2) combines with J gene TRBJ1-2, with no clear D. CDR1 and CDR2 (germline): LGHDT, YNNKEL (reference sequence). Trimming left V 1 base short and J 4 bases short, with 10 bases between. The CDR3 is made up of 14 amino acids. CDR3 amino acids: CASSQVPGVYGYTF. In DNA form, the CDR3 reads TGTGCCAGCAGCCAAGTGCCGGGAGTCTATGGCTACACCTTC.

Concerning this clone itself: Within the sample, other DNA sequences also encode this same CDR3. This chain joins TRBV14 and TRBJ2-5; D is perhaps TRBD2 (5 bases). Germline values: CDR1 SGHDN, CDR2 FVKESK. V was clipped by 1 base and J by 4 bases, with 7 bases between them. This CDR3 region has 13 residues. CDR3 DNA sequence: TGTGCCAGCAGCCAAGGAGAGGGAGAGACCCAGTACTTC. This encodes CASSQGEGETQYF.

This chain connects TRBV10-3 to TRBJ1-6; TRBD1 is a possible D gene (6 bases). V lost 10 bases and J lost 8, with 12 bases in between. CDR1 is ENHRY and CDR2 is SYGVKD in the germline V gene. CDR3 length: 12 amino acids. In nucleotides, the CDR3 is TGTGCCACCGCAAAGGGGGATTCACCCCTCCACTTT. Translated, it gives CATAKGDSPLHF.

This chain joins TRBV5-1 and TRBJ1-4; 9 bases line up with TRBD1. This CDR3 has 14 amino acids. The V gene's germline CDR1 is SGHRS and CDR2 YFSETQ. Unmatched junction bases numbered 6, after V lost 4 bases and J lost 8 bases. The CDR3, as DNA: TGCGCCAGCAGCCCGGGACAGGGTAGCGAAAAACTGTTTTTT. Amino acid sequence: CASSPGQGSEKLFF.

This clone was counted a few times. V usage is TRBV19 and J usage is TRBJ1-1; perhaps TRBD1 as D (6 bases). V was trimmed by 9 bases and J by 8 bases, leaving 16 bases between them. The CDR3 runs 12 residues. The germline V gene encodes CDR1 LNHDA and CDR2 SQIVND (reference sequence). The DNA for the CDR3 is TGTGCCAGCGACAATCCGGGACAAGAAGCTTTCTTT. This encodes CASDNPGQEAFF.

The V and J genes are TRBV18 and TRBJ1-2; D unresolved. The CDR3 runs 17 residues. Germline lookup yields CDR1 KGHSH and CDR2 LQKENI. Trimming took 1 base from V and 4 from J, leaving 19 bases between them. In nucleotides, the CDR3 is TGTGCCAGCTCACCACAGGTGACATCCGGTTTTGGCTATGGCTACACCTTC. Translating gives CASSPQVTSGFGYGYTF.

This chain uses TRBV29-1 with TRBJ2-7; D perhaps matches TRBD1 (5 bases). Germline V gene lookup returns CDR1 SQVTM and CDR2 ANQGSEA. CDR3 length equals 14 residues. The V gene lost 5 bases and the J gene lost 3 bases, with 17 bases spanning the gap. The CDR3 is CSVSNQGVGYEQYF. The DNA of the CDR3 is TGCAGCGTTTCAAATCAGGGCGTAGGCTACGAGCAGTACTTC.

This sequence joins TRBV11-1 and TRBJ2-2; no firm D call. Deletions cut 6 bases from V and 0 bases from J, with 11 bases between. The CDR3 consists of 15 residues. Germline assignment: CDR1 SGHAT and CDR2 FQDESV (reference sequence). The CDR3 is CASSRRQANTGELFF. The CDR3, as DNA: TGTGCCAGCAGTCGTAGGCAGGCGAACACCGGGGAGCTGTTTTTT.

The chain couples TRBV11-2 to TRBJ1-4; no firm D call. The CDR3 extends over 13 amino acids. Per the germline V gene, CDR1 is SGHAT and CDR2 is FQNNGV. V was clipped by 1 base and J by 7 bases, with 7 bases between them. CDR3 region: CASSLGAREKLFF. The CDR3 DNA reads as TGTGCCAGCAGCTTAGGGGCTCGTGAAAAACTGTTTTTT.